Described below is a single T cell receptor (beta chain) sequence and its context. This CDR3 is 20 amino acids long. Germline trimming cut 4 bases from V and 4 bases from J; bases unmatched to any gene: 15. The V gene's germline CDR1 is SGHTA and CDR2 FQGTGA. The sample is drawn from a study of blood T cell repertoires in COVID-19. Assay used: immunoSEQ multiplex PCR; TCRdb lists only in-frame clones, some missing. The table records 220,000 or so clones, around 88% of them present only once. V and J are TRBV7-3 and TRBJ2-2; 13 bases fit TRBD2. Sample: PBMCs or T cells enriched from blood (not recorded which). The TCR originated in a woman in her forties or fifties with acute COVID-19. CDR3 residues: CASSSGLAGAYDSSTGELFF. Here the CDR3 DNA reads TGTGCCAGCAGCTCCGGACTAGCGGGAGCATATGATTCGTCCACCGGGGAGCTGTTTTTT.